These T cell receptor beta chains were read from a single sample in a study of OX40 agonist ivuxolimab in advanced cancers. Produced via immunoSEQ multiplex PCR; TCRdb's table is partial and in-frame only. The sample includes about 23,000 clones, around 84% of them seen just once. Source: CD4+ or CD8+ T cells sorted from blood, taken in a trial of the OX40 agonist ivuxolimab. The receptors derive from an adult with an advanced solid tumor such as melanoma, head and neck, liver or kidney cancer. Both conserved end residues are part of each CDR3. D genes are given only for firm matches. Size is omitted from some rows. Given values are once, few, many or a class for expanded clones.

d_gene: .
j_gene: TRBJ2-1
abundance: .
v_gene: TRBV6-4
CDR3aa: CASRGHYHDEQFF
CDR3nt: TGTGCCAGCAGGGGTCACTATCACGATGAGCAGTTCTTC

d_gene: .
j_gene: TRBJ1-1
abundance: few
v_gene: TRBV29-1
CDR3aa: CSVGGPEEGVTEAFF
CDR3nt: TGCAGCGTTGGCGGCCCTGAGGAGGGGGTCACTGAAGCTTTCTTT

d_gene: TRBD1
j_gene: TRBJ1-1
abundance: .
v_gene: TRBV5-5
CDR3aa: CASSPRGGQGNTEAFF
CDR3nt: TGTGCCAGCAGCCCCAGGGGGGGGCAGGGGAACACTGAAGCTTTCTTT

d_gene: .
j_gene: TRBJ1-5
abundance: .
v_gene: TRBV6-5
CDR3aa: CASNTAIDSNQPQHF
CDR3nt: TGTGCCAGCAATACAGCAATCGATAGCAATCAGCCCCAGCATTTT

d_gene: TRBD1
j_gene: TRBJ1-2
abundance: .
v_gene: TRBV10-3
CDR3aa: CAISESRGTGVYGYTF
CDR3nt: TGTGCCATCAGTGAGTCAAGGGGGACAGGGGTATATGGCTACACCTTC

d_gene: .
j_gene: TRBJ2-1
abundance: .
v_gene: TRBV4-1
CDR3aa: CASSQFYNEQFF
CDR3nt: TGCGCCAGCAGCCAGTTTTACAATGAGCAGTTCTTC

d_gene: .
j_gene: TRBJ2-7
abundance: .
v_gene: TRBV7-6
CDR3aa: CASSPGPNEQYF
CDR3nt: TGTGCCAGCAGCCCAGGTCCAAACGAGCAGTACTTC

d_gene: TRBD1
j_gene: TRBJ2-1
abundance: .
v_gene: TRBV27
CDR3aa: CASSLGTGGSNEQFF
CDR3nt: TGTGCCAGCAGTTTAGGGACAGGGGGTTCCAATGAGCAGTTCTTC

d_gene: .
j_gene: TRBJ2-7
abundance: .
v_gene: TRBV4-3
CDR3aa: CASSQDRDASYEQYF
CDR3nt: TGCGCCAGCAGCCAAGACCGGGACGCCTCCTACGAGCAGTACTTC

d_gene: .
j_gene: TRBJ2-3
abundance: once
v_gene: TRBV4-3
CDR3aa: CASSQGRLTRDTQYF
CDR3nt: TGCGCCAGCAGCCAAGGCCGACTTACCCGGGATACGCAGTATTTT

d_gene: .
j_gene: TRBJ1-1
abundance: .
v_gene: TRBV6-5
CDR3aa: CASSLTGNTEAFF
CDR3nt: TGTGCCAGCAGTCTGACGGGGAACACTGAAGCTTTCTTT

d_gene: .
j_gene: TRBJ1-2
abundance: .
v_gene: TRBV9
CDR3aa: CASSVAVTDPQQDGYGYTF
CDR3nt: TGTGCCAGCAGCGTAGCAGTTACTGACCCCCAACAGGACGGCTATGGCTACACCTTC

d_gene: TRBD1
j_gene: TRBJ2-6
abundance: .
v_gene: TRBV9
CDR3aa: CASSVSGTGDSGANVLTF
CDR3nt: TGTGCCAGCAGCGTTTCCGGGACAGGGGACTCTGGGGCCAACGTCCTGACTTTC

d_gene: TRBD2
j_gene: TRBJ2-3
abundance: .
v_gene: TRBV27
CDR3aa: CASSLRAGDTDTQYF
CDR3nt: TGTGCCAGCAGTTTAAGGGCGGGGGACACAGATACGCAGTATTTT

d_gene: TRBD2
j_gene: TRBJ2-3
abundance: .
v_gene: TRBV5-3
CDR3aa: CARSLSSPSGGIADTQYF
CDR3nt: TGTGCCAGAAGCTTGTCGAGTCCTAGCGGGGGGATCGCAGATACGCAGTATTTT

d_gene: TRBD1
j_gene: TRBJ1-1
abundance: once
v_gene: TRBV2
CDR3aa: CASYDRGTEAFF
CDR3nt: TGTGCCAGCTACGACAGGGGGACTGAAGCTTTCTTT

d_gene: .
j_gene: TRBJ2-2
abundance: .
v_gene: TRBV6-5
CDR3aa: CASSPEGVAGELFF
CDR3nt: TGTGCCAGCAGCCCGGAAGGGGTGGCCGGGGAGCTGTTTTTT

d_gene: TRBD1
j_gene: TRBJ2-5
abundance: once
v_gene: TRBV7-9
CDR3aa: CASSLGQGQETQYF
CDR3nt: TGTGCCAGCAGTCTCGGACAGGGGCAAGAGACCCAGTACTTC

d_gene: .
j_gene: TRBJ1-4
abundance: .
v_gene: TRBV9
CDR3aa: CASSVAGAVNEKLFF
CDR3nt: TGTGCCAGCAGCGTAGCAGGGGCTGTTAATGAAAAACTGTTTTTT

d_gene: .
j_gene: TRBJ2-1
abundance: .
v_gene: TRBV11-2
CDR3aa: CASSLGTSLVLLNEQFF
CDR3nt: TGTGCCAGCAGCTTAGGTACTAGTTTAGTTCTCTTGAATGAGCAGTTCTTC